A single sample is the source of the 29 T cell receptor beta chains below, sequenced in a study of regulatory T cells in long-lasting Graves disease. The time point was: newly diagnosed GD, antithyroid drugs for less than 3 months. With RNA extracted from PBMCs as input, the TCR library was made. CDR3-region Arm-PCR and iRepertoire HTBI primers produced the TCR beta libraries. MiXCR, run by TCRdb on the multiplex PCR reads, gives a single entry per CDR3 protein. The sample lists 550,000 to 700,000 distinct CDR3 sequences; around 15% were seen once. This same sample was also part of a study on T cells in Graves' hyperthyroidism and ophthalmopathy.

The input for sequencing was peripheral blood mononuclear cells (PBMCs), taken at new diagnosis, from a patient treated with antithyroid drugs. These receptors all stem from a man younger than 35 with Graves disease.

The chain is built from TRBV2 and TRBJ1-2, with a tentative D call TRBD1 (6 bases). This CDR3 region has 14 residues. The V and J ends lost 4 bases and 7 bases respectively, with 16 bases between them. CDR1 is SNHLY, CDR2 FYNNEI, per germline. Written as DNA, the CDR3 is TGTGCCAGCAGTGGGGAGGGGGGGGGAGCTGGCTACACCTTC. Its protein is CASSGEGGGAGYTF.

This clonotype was counted a few times. Sequence at one end of the junction differs from germline and may be a read error. This chain uses TRBV7-7 with TRBJ2-2; 9 nucleotides align to TRBD2. CDR3 size: 15 residues. CDR1 is SSHAT, CDR2 FNYEAQ, per germline (reference sequence). In DNA, the CDR3 is TGTGCTAGCAGCCCGCTAGCGGGAAAGACCGGGGAGCTGTTTTTT. This translates into CASSPLAGKTGELFF.

This clonotype was picked up many times. The chain employs TRBV7-9 and TRBJ2-5, with 13 bases identical to TRBD2. The CDR3 contains 17 residues. Germline lookup yields CDR1 SEHNR and CDR2 FQNEAQ (reference sequence). V dropped 5 bases and J dropped 7; count of bases not matched to a gene: 13. For the CDR3, the DNA is TGTGCCAGCAGCCCAGGACTAGCGGGAGCCGACCGGGGGACCCAGTACTTC. This translates into CASSPGLAGADRGTQYF.

In the case of this clonotype: A much larger clone differs by one base, so this may be a read error. CDR3 DNA: TGTGCCAGCAGCTTGACAGCACTCTACGGGCAGTACTTC. Translating gives CASSLTALYGQYF. The chain uses TRBV5-5 and TRBJ2-7; no firm D call. From germline, CDR1 is SGHKS and CDR2 YYEKEE (reference sequence). The CDR3 consists of 13 residues.

This clonotype has just a few counts. This may come from a read error, since a much larger clone is one base off. V and J are TRBV27 and TRBJ1-1; TRBD1 matches 8 bases. CDR3 length: 14 amino acids. Germline CDR1 reads MNHEY; CDR2 reads SMNVEV (reference sequence). This CDR3 is CASSFDRGYTEASF. The CDR3 DNA reads as TGTGCCAGCAGTTTTGACAGGGGCTACACTGAAGCTTCCTTT.

This clonotype appeared many times. The V gene is TRBV30, the J gene TRBJ2-7; the match to TRBD2 covers 9 bases. Germline V gene lookup returns CDR1 GTSNPN and CDR2 SVGIG (reference sequence). J was trimmed by 3 bases and V by 3 bases; bases with no gene match: 12. The CDR3 consists of 16 residues. CDR3 sequence: CAWRALAGEFYYEQYF. The DNA of the CDR3 is TGTGCCTGGAGAGCCTTAGCGGGGGAATTCTACTACGAGCAGTACTTC.

This clonotype has just a few counts. V is TRBV6-1 and J is TRBJ2-7; maybe TRBD1 (6 bases). CDR1 MNHNS and CDR2 SASEGT come from the germline V gene. The ends were cut back, 6 bases at V and 6 bases at J, with 18 bases in the middle. This CDR3 region has 14 residues. The chain's CDR3 is CASSSSTGTGEQYF. The CDR3 DNA reads TGTGCCAGCAGCTCCTCTACAGGGACGGGCGAGCAGTACTTC.

This clonotype turned up a few times. The chain carries TRBV7-3 and TRBJ1-1; possible D gene TRBD1, 5 bases. Deletions cut 5 bases from V and 4 bases from J, with 20 bases between. The germline gives CDR1 SGHTA, CDR2 FQGTGA. The CDR3 length is 16 residues. CDR3 coding DNA: TGTGCCAGCAGCCCTCGGGGGGGGGGTGGGACCACTGAAGCTTTCTTT. It encodes CASSPRGGGGTTEAFF.

This clonotype has a count of ten or more. The rearrangement joins TRBV27 to TRBJ1-2; 8 nucleotides align to TRBD1. This CDR3 has 15 residues. From germline, CDR1 is MNHEY and CDR2 SMNVEV (reference sequence). The trim removed 6 bases at V and 0 bases at J, leaving 6 bases unmatched. CDR3 coding DNA: TGTGCCAGCAGGGGACAGGCAACAACTAACTATGGCTACACCTTC. It yields the protein CASRGQATTNYGYTF.

This clonotype was recorded many times. The genes are TRBV12-3 or TRBV12-4 and TRBJ2-5; TRBD2 matches 7 bases. This CDR3 region has 13 residues. The trim removed 6 bases at V and 5 bases at J, leaving 6 bases unmatched. CDR3 sequence: CASRSGTLETQYF. The CDR3 DNA sequence: TGTGCCAGCAGGAGCGGGACTCTGGAGACCCAGTACTTC.

Only a few counts were recorded for this clonotype. The gene calls are TRBV5-5 and TRBJ2-2; 9 bases are a match to TRBD2. The germline gives CDR1 SGHKS, CDR2 YYEKEE (reference sequence). With 8 bases clipped from V and 5 bases from J, the junction kept 7 bases outside the gene matches. This CDR3 is built from 14 residues. The CDR3, as DNA: TGTGCCAGTATTAGCGGGAGAGGGACCGGGGAGCTGTTTTTT. This codes for CASISGRGTGELFF.

The J gene is TRBJ1-6, the V gene TRBV2; tentatively, D is TRBD1 (6 bases). Germline loops: CDR1 SNHLY, CDR2 FYNNEI. V was cut by 3 bases and J by 5 bases, with 14 bases left in between. The CDR3 extends over 16 amino acids. CDR3 in DNA: TGTGCCAGCAGTGAGTCCGGACAGCTTAATAATTCACCCCTCCACTTT. This encodes CASSESGQLNNSPLHF.

V gene TRBV20-1 combines with J gene TRBJ2-2; D may be TRBD2 (6 bases). Germline-derived CDR1 and CDR2 are DFQATT and SNEGSKA (reference sequence). V lost 2 bases and J 7 bases, leaving 11 bases between the germline ends. The CDR3 is 13 residues long. CDR3 DNA sequence: TGCAGTGCTAGAACAGGCGGGAACGGGGAGCTGTTTTTT. As protein: CSARTGGNGELFF.

This clonotype has at least ten counts. The CDR3 DNA sequence: TGTGCCAGCAGATGGGGGGGGGAGCGAAGAACCTACGAGCAGTACTTC. This codes for CASRWGGERRTYEQYF. This chain connects TRBV28 to TRBJ2-7; 7 positions agree with TRBD2. Germline CDR1 MDHEN, CDR2 SYDVKM. The CDR3 is 16 residues long. The junction had 13 bases not matched to a gene; V was cut back by 6 bases and J by 2 bases.

About this clonotype itself: The conserved phenylalanine or tryptophan is not found at the CDR3 terminus, so this likely reflects a read error. V and J are TRBV5-1 and TRBJ1-4, with 7 bases fitting TRBD1. The CDR3 is made up of 16 amino acids. V trimming: 4 bases; J trimming: 8 bases; junction bases outside the gene matches: 14. Germline loops: CDR1 SGHRS, CDR2 YFSETQ. DNA for the CDR3: TGCGCCAGCAGCCCCGGGACAGCGCTGGGTTGGGAAAAACTGTTTTCT. Translated, it gives CASSPGTALGWEKLFS.

This clonotype was seen only a few times. This sequence joins TRBV5-1 and TRBJ1-4; D perhaps matches TRBD1 (5 bases). CDR3 length: 13 residues. The germline gives CDR1 SGHRS, CDR2 YFSETQ. V gave up 1 base and J gave up 5 bases, with 6 bases separating them. Here the CDR3 DNA reads TGCGCCAGCAGCTTGTCAGGGAATGAAAAACTGTTTTTT. Translated, it gives CASSLSGNEKLFF. Looking up the rest from reference TRBV5-1 and TRBJ1-4 gives the full variable domain: KAGVTQTPRYLIKTRGQQVTLSCSPISGHRSVSWYQQTPGQGLQFLFEYFSETQRNKGNFPGRFSGRQFSNSRSEMNVSTLELGDSALYLCASSLSGNEKLFFGSGTQLSVL.

The chain links TRBV28 to TRBJ2-2; D gene ambiguous. Germline CDR1 MDHEN, CDR2 SYDVKM. Trimming removed 2 bases from V and 6 bases from J, with 13 bases in between. This CDR3 spans 15 amino acids. CDR3 in amino acids: CASSLNGAIAGELFF. As DNA, the CDR3 is TGTGCCAGCAGTTTAAACGGTGCGATTGCCGGGGAGCTGTTTTTT. Full variable domain (missing parts from reference TRBV28 and TRBJ2-2): DVKVTQSSRYLVKRTGEKVFLECVQDMDHENMFWYRQDPGLGLRLIYFSYDVKMKEKGDIPEGYSVSREKKERFSLILESASTNQTSMYLCASSLNGAIAGELFFGEGSRLTVL.

Many counts were recorded for this clonotype. V usage is TRBV20-1 and J usage is TRBJ2-7; 13 nucleotides match TRBD2. V trimming: 0 bases; J trimming: 4 bases; junction bases outside the gene matches: 15. The length of the CDR3 is 19 residues. Germline V gene sequence: CDR1 DFQATT, CDR2 SNEGSKA (reference sequence). The CDR3 spells CSAREGAALTSGRLYEQYF. The CDR3 DNA follows: TGCAGTGCTAGAGAAGGGGCGGCATTGACTAGCGGGAGGCTATACGAGCAGTACTTC.

This rearrangement joins TRBV6-1 to TRBJ2-2, with D maybe TRBD1 (7 bases). V lost 10 bases, J lost 7 bases, and 22 bases lay in between. In germline, CDR1 is MNHNS, CDR2 SASEGT. The CDR3 runs 15 residues. CDR3 amino acids: CAIRSRPGGYGELFF. The CDR3 nucleotides are TGTGCCATCAGAAGTCGCCCAGGGGGGTACGGGGAGCTGTTTTTT.

This chain links TRBV19 with TRBJ2-1, with D possibly matching TRBD2 (6 bases). The CDR3 is 16 residues long. CDR1 and CDR2 from the germline V gene are LNHDA and SQIVND (reference sequence). The germline V and J ends were trimmed by 4 bases and 4 bases, with 17 bases remaining between them. This chain's CDR3 is CASSRENGGGYNEQFF. The CDR3 nucleotides are TGTGCCAGTAGTAGAGAAAATGGCGGAGGGTACAATGAGCAGTTCTTC.

This rearrangement joins TRBV6-2 or TRBV6-3 to TRBJ2-7; D is perhaps TRBD1 (6 bases). The CDR3 sequence is 10 residues long. Germline V gene sequence: CDR1 MNHEY, CDR2 SVGEGT. The CDR3 DNA follows: TGTGCTACAGGGTCCTACGAGCAGTACTTC. This encodes CATGSYEQYF.

On this clonotype itself: Just one base apart from a much larger clone, this may be a read error. V and J are TRBV27 and TRBJ2-1, with TRBD2 as a possible D gene (6 bases). Germline V gene lookup returns CDR1 MNHEY and CDR2 SMNVEV (reference sequence). The CDR3 loop spans 14 amino acids. Trimming took off 5 bases at V and 8 bases at J, with 16 bases between the two ends. In nucleotides, the CDR3 is TGTGCCAGCAGTCTCTCGGGACTTTATGATGAGCAGTTCTTC. The encoded protein is CASSLSGLYDEQFF.

The chain combines TRBV3-1 with TRBJ1-5; the D is unclear. Germline CDR1 reads LGHDT; CDR2 reads YNNKEL (reference sequence). Trimming stripped 4 bases from V and 7 bases from J, with 17 bases between. This CDR3 has 15 residues. For the CDR3, the DNA is TGTGCCAGCAGCCCCCCTTTCGTGAATCGACAGCCCCAGCATTTT. Residues: CASSPPFVNRQPQHF.

This clonotype came up many times. The rearrangement links TRBV6-1 to TRBJ1-2; possible D gene TRBD1, 6 bases. Germline V CDR1 and CDR2: MNHNS, SASEGT. V lost 5 bases and J lost 8, with 18 bases in between. CDR3 size: 14 residues. Here the CDR3 reads CASSNLAGGAGYTF. The CDR3 DNA follows: TGTGCCAGCAGTAACCTAGCCGGGGGCGCAGGCTACACCTTC.

This clonotype has at least ten counts. The chain carries TRBV28 and TRBJ2-7, with D uncertain. The CDR3 contains 13 residues. Looked up from germline, CDR1 is MDHEN and CDR2 is SYDVKM. V lost 2 bases, J lost 6 bases, and 11 bases lay in between. The DNA for the CDR3 is TGTGCCAGCAGTTTAAACTCGGTCTCCGAGCAGTACTTC. It codes for CASSLNSVSEQYF.

This chain joins TRBV9 and TRBJ1-3; no clear D gene. Trimming stripped 0 bases from V and 2 bases from J, with 9 bases between. The CDR3 is made up of 15 amino acids. Germline V gene sequence: CDR1 SGDLS, CDR2 YYNGEE. CDR3 residues: CASSVGGGPGNTIYF. CDR3 DNA sequence: TGTGCCAGCAGCGTAGGGGGAGGCCCTGGAAACACCATATATTTT.

The chain carries TRBV18 and TRBJ1-2; D is perhaps TRBD1 (5 bases). This CDR3 region has 15 residues. The germline V and J ends were trimmed by 3 bases and 8 bases, with 19 bases remaining between them. The V gene's germline CDR1 is KGHSH and CDR2 LQKENI. This chain's CDR3 is CASSPPGAGSIGYTF. As DNA, the CDR3 is TGTGCCAGCTCACCCCCCGGGGCAGGGTCGATAGGCTACACCTTC.

The rearrangement uses TRBV9 and TRBJ2-1, with 10 bases that match TRBD2. CDR3 length: 18 residues. Unmatched junction bases numbered 10, after V lost 0 bases and J lost 4 bases. In germline, CDR1 is SGDLS, CDR2 YYNGEE. The CDR3 region has the DNA TGTGCCAGCAGCGTAGAGCTAGCGGGAGTGGGGAAATACAATGAGCAGTTCTTC. It yields the protein CASSVELAGVGKYNEQFF.

The table lists this clonotype with a few counts. The chain carries TRBV19 and TRBJ1-1, with D unresolved. Trimming removed 6 bases from V and 1 base from J, with 12 bases in between. The CDR3 has 14 amino acids. CDR1 LNHDA and CDR2 SQIVND come from the germline V gene (reference sequence). In nucleotides, the CDR3 is TGTGCCAGTAGCGCGCATGGATCGAACACTGAAGCTTTCTTT. It encodes CASSAHGSNTEAFF.